These 30 T cell receptor beta chains share one sample of origin, sequenced in a study of blood T cells in healthy people across ages. A J-beta primer mix and a sample-barcoded 5' primer were used in a second PCR of about 7 to 12 cycles. Each CDR3 protein gets one entry after TCRdb re-called the 5' RACE reads with MiXCR. The sample has about 1,800,000 distinct CDR3 sequences, approximately 28% seen once. Sequenced sample: blood. Every receptor here comes from a woman in her twenties or thirties in good health.

This chain uses TRBV6-1 with TRBJ1-2; 8 bases map to TRBD1. Germline V CDR1 and CDR2: MNHNS, SASEGT. J lost 2 bases, V lost 7 bases, and 24 bases had no gene match. The CDR3 extends over 20 amino acids. CDR3 DNA: TGTGCCAGCAATCGGGAGAGAGCGGCGGGCCGGCGGACAGGGAACTATGGCTACACCTTC. The encoded protein is CASNRERAAGRRTGNYGYTF.

This clonotype appeared a few times. The CDR3, as DNA: TGTGCCAGCAGCTTAGGGTCACCGCAGTTCTTC. The encoded protein is CASSLGSPQFF. The V call is TRBV7-9, the J call TRBJ2-1; D gene unclear. The CDR3 totals 11 residues. Germline CDR1 reads SEHNR; CDR2 reads FQNEAQ (reference sequence). Between the trimmed V and J ends, which lost 1 base and 12 bases, there was a span of 7 bases.

This clonotype was observed once. This rearrangement joins TRBV24-1 to TRBJ1-5; a possible D gene is TRBD1 (6 bases). The CDR3 runs to 14 residues. The germline gives CDR1 KGHDR, CDR2 SFDVKD. The V and J ends lost 4 bases and 5 bases respectively, with 11 bases between them. CDR3 sequence (DNA): TGTGCCACCAGTGAATCTACAGGGTATCAGCCCCAGCATTTT. Amino acid sequence: CATSESTGYQPQHF.

The rearrangement links TRBV25-1 to TRBJ2-3, with D perhaps TRBD1 (5 bases). V was clipped by 6 bases and J by 3 bases, with 13 bases between them. The CDR3 sequence is 14 residues long. The germline V gene has CDR1 MGHDK and CDR2 SYGVNS. The CDR3 region has the DNA TGTGCCAGCAGGGACACAAGAGGAACAGATACGCAGTATTTT. It is translated as CASRDTRGTDTQYF.

The chain carries TRBV18 and TRBJ1-2, with D maybe TRBD1 (5 bases). The CDR3 extends over 16 amino acids. CDR1 is KGHSH and CDR2 is LQKENI in the germline V gene. The germline V and J ends were trimmed by 1 base and 4 bases, with 16 bases remaining between them. CDR3 sequence (DNA): TGTGCCAGCTCACCACGGGTGATGGGGGGAATCTATGGCTACACCTTC. Residues: CASSPRVMGGIYGYTF.

As for this clonotype: One end of the junction varies from germline; a read error may be responsible. The chain links TRBV6-6 to TRBJ2-3, with 10 bases aligning to TRBD1. CDR3 length: 16 amino acids. Germline V gene lookup returns CDR1 MNHNY and CDR2 SVGAGI (reference sequence). The chain's CDR3 is CASSRRDRGGPDTRYF. CDR3 DNA sequence: TGTGCCAGCAGCCGGAGGGACAGGGGAGGGCCAGATACGCGGTATTTT.

V and J are TRBV4-1 and TRBJ2-3; TRBD1 agrees at 8 bases. The CDR3 consists of 16 residues. The trim removed 1 base at V and 3 bases at J, leaving 6 bases unmatched. CDR1 and CDR2 from the germline V gene are MGHRA and YSYEKL. CDR3 region: CASSQGTGSRTDTQYF. CDR3 nucleotides: TGCGCCAGCAGCCAAGGGACAGGGAGTAGGACAGATACGCAGTATTTT.

The sample holds a few counts of this clonotype. The rearrangement links TRBV6-6 to TRBJ2-7, with 13 positions matching TRBD2. The trim removed 5 bases at V and 3 bases at J, leaving 7 bases unmatched. The CDR3 has 16 residues. Germline V gene lookup returns CDR1 MNHNY and CDR2 SVGAGI (reference sequence). This CDR3 reads CASSRTSGGLLYEQYF. CDR3 nucleotide sequence: TGTGCCAGCAGTAGGACTAGCGGGGGCCTACTCTACGAGCAGTACTTC.

Concerning this clonotype itself: This may be a read error: a much more frequent sequence differs by one nucleotide. DNA of the CDR3: TGTGCCAGCACCGAACTGGACGCGGGGGTAGATACGCAGTATTTT. Protein sequence: CASTELDAGVDTQYF. The chain combines TRBV6-6 with TRBJ2-3; 7 bases are shared with TRBD2. The CDR3 has 15 residues. V dropped 7 bases and J dropped 5; count of bases not matched to a gene: 12. Germline-derived CDR1 and CDR2 are MNHNY and SVGAGI (reference sequence).

The chain combines TRBV18 with TRBJ1-1; D is perhaps TRBD1 (6 bases). The CDR3 has 15 amino acids. Germline V lookup: CDR1 KGHSH, CDR2 LQKENI. Trimming stripped 4 bases from V and 4 bases from J, with 16 bases between. CDR3 DNA: TGTGCCAGCTCACATAACAGGGCTGTGGGCACTGAAGCTTTCTTT. The encoded protein is CASSHNRAVGTEAFF.

This clonotype was observed many times. The genes are TRBV4-3 and TRBJ2-1; D is unclear. Trimming cost V 0 bases and J 9 bases, with 9 bases left between them. CDR3 size: 13 residues. Germline values: CDR1 LGHNA, CDR2 YSLEER. The CDR3 region has the DNA TGCGCCAGCAGCCAAGAAGGGTTCGGTGAGCAGTTCTTC. Its translation is CASSQEGFGEQFF.

This clonotype occurred many times. This rearrangement joins TRBV29-1 to TRBJ1-4; 9 bases map to TRBD1. Germline V gives CDR1 SQVTM, CDR2 ANQGSEA. This CDR3 region has 17 residues. V lost 7 bases and J lost 0; bases outside the gene matches: 12. CDR3 protein: CSASPGTGIATNEKLFF. The CDR3, as DNA: TGCAGCGCAAGTCCCGGGACAGGGATCGCAACTAATGAAAAACTGTTTTTT.

This clonotype was counted many times. This sequence joins TRBV29-1 and TRBJ2-1; D is possibly TRBD1 (6 bases). Germline CDR1 reads SQVTM; CDR2 reads ANQGSEA. V was clipped by 2 bases and J by 7 bases, with 12 bases between them. This CDR3 is 13 amino acids long. The CDR3 loop reads CSVEKDRGNEQFF. The CDR3 DNA reads as TGCAGCGTTGAAAAGGACAGAGGGAATGAGCAGTTCTTC.

Ten or more counts support this clonotype. The chain joins TRBV2 to TRBJ2-5; D is possibly TRBD2 (5 bases). This CDR3 is 14 amino acids long. The germline CDR1 and CDR2 sequences are SNHLY and FYNNEI. The V end was cut by 0 bases, the J end by 3 bases, with 8 bases between. Here the CDR3 reads CASSEADGEETQYF. CDR3 sequence (DNA): TGTGCCAGCAGTGAAGCGGACGGGGAAGAGACCCAGTACTTC. Full variable domain (outside the CDR3, taken from reference TRBV2 and TRBJ2-5): EPEVTQTPSHQVTQMGQEVILRCVPISNHLYFYWYRQILGQKVEFLVSFYNNEISEKSEIFDDQFSVERPDGSNFTLKIRSTKLEDSAMYFCASSEADGEETQYFGPGTRLLVL.

The chain couples TRBV7-2 to TRBJ2-7; D possibly corresponds to TRBD2 (6 bases). Germline loops: CDR1 SGHTA, CDR2 FQGNSA. The CDR3 contains 15 residues. The V gene lost 1 base and the J gene lost 4 bases, with 14 bases spanning the gap. This chain's CDR3 is CASSLVAAARYEQYF. CDR3 nucleotide sequence: TGTGCCAGCAGCTTAGTAGCGGCAGCAAGGTACGAGCAGTACTTC.

This clonotype was observed a handful of times. CDR3 amino acids: CSAPNNRGRETQYF. The CDR3 DNA is TGCAGTGCTCCTAACAACAGGGGCCGGGAGACCCAGTACTTC. The chain recombines TRBV20-1 with TRBJ2-5; 7 bases line up with TRBD1. Germline CDR1 DFQATT, CDR2 SNEGSKA (reference sequence). The trim removed 5 bases at V and 5 bases at J, leaving 11 bases unmatched. The CDR3 spans 14 residues.

The chain combines TRBV5-1 with TRBJ2-7; weak D call: TRBD1 (5 bases). The germline CDR1 and CDR2 sequences are SGHRS and YFSETQ. The CDR3 is made up of 14 amino acids. V was cut by 0 bases and J by 3 bases, with 10 bases left in between. The CDR3 reads CASSLGNRLYEQYF. CDR3 nucleotides: TGCGCCAGCAGCTTGGGTAACAGGCTCTACGAGCAGTACTTC.

This clonotype showed up just a few times. This chain links TRBV7-9 with TRBJ2-3, with 9 positions matching TRBD2. V trimming: 5 bases; J trimming: 2 bases; junction bases outside the gene matches: 5. The CDR3 runs 15 residues. In germline, CDR1 is SEHNR, CDR2 FQNEAQ (reference sequence). The CDR3 DNA reads TGTGCCAGCAGCCATAGCGGGGGCACCACAGATACGCAGTATTTT. This sequence encodes CASSHSGGTTDTQYF.

In its sample, this clonotype was seen many times. The V call is TRBV12-5, the J call TRBJ2-7; D is unresolved. CDR3 length: 10 residues. The germline V and J ends were trimmed by 2 bases and 7 bases, with 3 bases remaining between them. Germline V gene sequence: CDR1 LGHNT, CDR2 FRNRAP. CDR3 bases: TGTGCTAGTGGTTTGAGGGAGCAGTACTTC. Its protein product is CASGLREQYF.

This clonotype was counted only a few times. The chain uses TRBV3-1 and TRBJ1-2, with D hard to call. CDR1 is LGHDT and CDR2 is YNNKEL in the germline V gene (reference sequence). This CDR3 has 15 residues. Trimming removed 4 bases at V and 8 bases at J, with 20 bases between. The chain's CDR3 is CASSRSVVSLEGYTF. The CDR3 DNA sequence: TGTGCCAGCAGCCGATCCGTGGTATCTCTTGAAGGCTACACCTTC.

At least ten counts were recorded for this clonotype. This chain joins TRBV29-1 and TRBJ2-2, with 10 bases that match TRBD1. The CDR3 runs to 13 residues. Germline loops: CDR1 SQVTM, CDR2 ANQGSEA. Trimming cost V 7 bases and J 3 bases; bases outside gene matches: 2. CDR3 DNA: TGCAGCGCCGGGACAGGGGACACCGGGGAGCTGTTTTTT. Protein sequence: CSAGTGDTGELFF.

The chain carries TRBV27 and TRBJ2-7; 9 positions match TRBD1. Losses at the gene ends were 6 bases for V and 2 bases for J; bases not matched to a gene: 11. The CDR3 runs to 16 residues. Germline loops: CDR1 MNHEY, CDR2 SMNVEV (reference sequence). The CDR3: CASSRGEGQGAYEQYF. CDR3 in DNA: TGTGCCAGCAGCCGGGGGGAGGGACAGGGAGCCTACGAGCAGTACTTC.

This clonotype was recorded a few times. This chain connects TRBV27 to TRBJ1-2; no clear D. The germline V gene has CDR1 MNHEY and CDR2 SMNVEV (reference sequence). The ends were cut back, 6 bases at V and 4 bases at J, with 12 bases in the middle. The CDR3 runs to 13 residues. The CDR3 DNA reads as TGTGCCAGCAGCCCCCGAGTATTCTATGGCTACACCTTC. Protein: CASSPRVFYGYTF.

The chain recombines TRBV7-2 with TRBJ1-5; 9 bases agree with TRBD1. V trimming: 5 bases; J trimming: 6 bases; junction bases outside the gene matches: 8. The CDR3 sequence is 15 residues long. Germline CDR1 SGHTA, CDR2 FQGNSA. The CDR3 DNA sequence: TGTGCCAGCAGCGAGCAACAGGGGGCCGGTCAGCCCCAGCATTTT. It yields the protein CASSEQQGAGQPQHF.

J is TRBJ1-2 and V is TRBV5-5; possibly TRBD1 for D (5 bases). In germline, CDR1 is SGHKS, CDR2 YYEKEE (reference sequence). The length of the CDR3 is 14 residues. With 0 bases removed from V and 6 bases from J, the gap between germline ends came to 12 bases. CDR3 region: CASSLGSGANGYTF. The CDR3 coding sequence is TGTGCCAGCAGCTTGGGGAGCGGGGCTAATGGCTACACCTTC. Using reference TRBV5-5 and TRBJ1-2 for the parts outside the CDR3, the full variable domain is DAGVTQSPTHLIKTRGQQVTLRCSPISGHKSVSWYQQVLGQGPQFIFQYYEKEERGRGNFPDRFSARQFPNYSSELNVNALLLGDSALYLCASSLGSGANGYTFGSGTRLTVV.

This clonotype occurred a few times. The rearrangement uses TRBV15 and TRBJ2-7; TRBD1 might be the D (6 bases). The CDR3 loop spans 12 amino acids. With 9 bases removed from V and 7 bases from J, the gap between germline ends came to 16 bases. From germline, CDR1 is LNHNV and CDR2 YYDKDF (reference sequence). The CDR3 reads CATDRAYNEQYF. The CDR3 nucleotides read TGTGCCACGGACAGAGCCTACAATGAGCAGTACTTC.

This clonotype was counted only a few times. The chain combines TRBV4-2 with TRBJ2-1; TRBD2 matches at 11 bases. The germline CDR1 and CDR2 sequences are LGHNA and YNFKEQ. This CDR3 has 15 residues. Trimming at V came to 6 bases and at J to 9 bases, leaving 10 bases not matched to a gene. DNA of the CDR3: TGTGCCAGCAGGAGGGTAGCGGGGGGGCCCGGTGAGCAGTTCTTC. This codes for CASRRVAGGPGEQFF.

This clonotype was detected a few times. The rearrangement links TRBV5-1 to TRBJ2-7; 7 bases line up with TRBD2. The germline V gene encodes CDR1 SGHRS and CDR2 YFSETQ. The CDR3 length is 13 residues. V lost 5 bases to trimming and J lost 5 bases; unmatched junction nucleotides: 7. CDR3 bases: TGCGCCAGCAGGGGCGGGGGTTCCGACGAGCAGTACTTC. It translates to CASRGGGSDEQYF.

This clonotype has at least ten counts. The gene calls are TRBV20-1 and TRBJ2-7, with 13 bases aligning to TRBD2. V was pared by 4 bases and J by 0 bases, with 6 bases of the junction left unmatched. CDR1 and CDR2 from the germline V gene are DFQATT and SNEGSKA (reference sequence). CDR3 size: 16 residues. DNA of the CDR3: TGCAGTGCTACAGGACTAGCGGGAGCCCTCTCCTACGAGCAGTACTTC. Protein product: CSATGLAGALSYEQYF.

The rearrangement links TRBV5-1 to TRBJ1-2; D ambiguous. Trimming took 4 bases from V and 5 from J, leaving 12 bases between them. This CDR3 contains 13 residues. Germline V lookup: CDR1 SGHRS, CDR2 YFSETQ. The CDR3 spells CASSVGGEYGYTF. CDR3 nucleotides: TGCGCCAGCAGCGTTGGCGGGGAATATGGCTACACCTTC.